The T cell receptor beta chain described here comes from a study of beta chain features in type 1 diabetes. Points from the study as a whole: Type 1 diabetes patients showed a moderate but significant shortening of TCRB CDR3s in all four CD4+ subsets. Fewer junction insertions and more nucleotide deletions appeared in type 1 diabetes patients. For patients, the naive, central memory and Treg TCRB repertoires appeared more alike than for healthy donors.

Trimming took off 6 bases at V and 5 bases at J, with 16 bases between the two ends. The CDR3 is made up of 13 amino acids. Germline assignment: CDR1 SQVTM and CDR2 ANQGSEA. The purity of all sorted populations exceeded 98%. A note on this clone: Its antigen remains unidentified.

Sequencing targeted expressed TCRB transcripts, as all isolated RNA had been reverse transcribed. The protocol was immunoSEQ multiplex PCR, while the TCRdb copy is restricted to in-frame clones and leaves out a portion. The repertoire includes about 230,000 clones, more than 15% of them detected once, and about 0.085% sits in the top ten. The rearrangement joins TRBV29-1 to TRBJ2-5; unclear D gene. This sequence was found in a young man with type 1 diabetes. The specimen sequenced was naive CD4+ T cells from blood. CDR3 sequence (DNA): TGCAGCGTGGGAAAATTAATGAGGGAGACCCAGTACTTC. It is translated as CSVGKLMRETQYF.